This is a list of T cell receptor beta chains from one sample in a study of blood T cell repertoires in COVID-19. Repertoires were generated with immunoSEQ multiplex PCR, while TCRdb's copy carries only in-frame clones and drops some. The repertoire holds some 160,000 clones, roughly 85% seen once, with under 20% in the top ten. Sequencing was done on a sample of PBMCs or T cells enriched from blood (not recorded which). These receptors came from an older woman in a cohort exposed to, infected with or recovered from COVID-19 (not recorded which). Each CDR3 is given with its conserved first and last residue. A D gene is named only where the DNA matches it firmly. Clone size, where shown, is once, few, many, or a class for clones that have expanded.

D | J | size | V | CDR3 | DNA
TRBD1 | TRBJ1-4 | few | TRBV27 | CASSPWTGADEKLFF | TGTGCCAGCAGTCCCTGGACAGGGGCAGACGAAAAACTGTTTTTT
- | TRBJ1-2 | - | TRBV30 | CAWRPLPRYAGYTF | TGTGCCTGGAGGCCGCTGCCCAGGTACGCGGGCTACACCTTC
- | TRBJ1-4 | - | TRBV19 | CASSILGATNEKLFF | TGTGCCAGTAGTATCCTGGGGGCCACTAATGAAAAACTGTTTTTT
TRBD2 | TRBJ2-5 | - | TRBV24-1 | CATSDAGDIKTQYF | TGTGCCACCAGTGATGCGGGAGATATAAAGACCCAGTACTTC
- | TRBJ2-5 | - | TRBV12-3/TRBV12-4 | CASRTGSRETQYF | TGTGCCAGCAGAACGGGGTCCCGGGAGACCCAGTACTTC
TRBD2 | TRBJ2-1 | - | TRBV4-1 | CASSQDPSVAGDSSKFF | TGCGCCAGCAGCCAAGACCCCTCGGTAGCGGGAGATTCTAGTAAGTTCTTC
TRBD1 | TRBJ1-6 | - | TRBV5-4 | CASSGDRGDNSPLHF | TGTGCCAGCAGCGGGGACAGGGGGGATAATTCACCCCTCCACTTT
- | TRBJ1-1 | - | TRBV6-5 | CASSRTRSATEAFF | TGTGCCAGCAGCCGTACGCGGAGCGCGACTGAAGCTTTCTTT
TRBD2 | TRBJ2-7 | - | TRBV28 | CASSYSGTSLYEQYF | TGTGCCAGCAGCTATTCCGGGACTAGCCTCTACGAGCAGTACTTC
- | TRBJ2-5 | - | TRBV5-8 | CASSPGAVQETQYF | TGTGCCAGCAGCCCTGGGGCAGTCCAGGAGACCCAGTACTTC
TRBD1 | TRBJ2-2 | - | TRBV7-2 | CASSWTGVNTGELFF | TGTGCCAGCAGCTGGACAGGGGTGAACACCGGGGAGCTGTTTTTT
TRBD1 | TRBJ1-1 | - | TRBV11-2 | CASSYLRGPGPRAFF | TGTGCCAGCAGCTATCTTAGGGGGCCAGGCCCCCGAGCTTTCTTT
- | TRBJ1-4 | - | TRBV18 | CASRRTGEKLFF | TGTGCCAGCCGAAGAACAGGGGAAAAACTGTTTTTT
- | TRBJ2-5 | once | TRBV6-5 | CASALDNEPETQYF | TGTGCCAGCGCCCTGGACAACGAGCCAGAGACCCAGTACTTC
- | TRBJ2-7 | - | TRBV10-3 | CAIRVGGLSYEQYF | TGTGCCATCAGGGTCGGCGGGCTCTCCTACGAGCAGTACTTC
TRBD1 | TRBJ1-1 | once | TRBV18 | CASSLTGVDTEAFF | TGTGCCAGCTCACTAACAGGGGTTGACACTGAAGCTTTCTTT
TRBD1 | TRBJ2-7 | - | TRBV27 | CASSNHRDRYSYEQYF | TGTGCCAGCAGTAACCATCGGGACAGGTACTCCTACGAGCAGTACTTC
TRBD1 | TRBJ1-4 | - | TRBV7-9 | CASSLGGATEKLFF | TGTGCCAGCAGTCTAGGGGGCGCGACTGAAAAACTGTTTTTT
TRBD1 | TRBJ1-2 | - | TRBV5-1 | CASSLATGDGYTF | TGCGCCAGCAGCTTGGCGACAGGGGATGGCTACACCTTC
- | TRBJ1-5 | - | TRBV28 | CTSSLVDSSNQPQHF | TGTACCAGCAGCCTTGTTGACAGTAGCAATCAGCCCCAGCATTTT
TRBD2 | TRBJ2-1 | - | TRBV7-7 | CASSLRAGLAYNEQFF | TGTGCTAGCAGCCTTCGGGCGGGACTAGCCTACAATGAGCAGTTCTTC
- | TRBJ2-5 | once | TRBV30 | CAWSVRGGETQYF | TGTGCCTGGAGTGTACGTGGGGGGGAGACCCAGTACTTC
- | TRBJ2-5 | - | TRBV14 | CASSQDLPGGVKTQYF | TGTGCCAGCAGCCAAGATTTACCGGGGGGCGTGAAGACCCAGTACTTC
- | TRBJ1-1 | - | TRBV29-1 | CGTSTGLDTEAFF | TGCGGAACCTCGACAGGACTCGACACTGAAGCTTTCTTT
TRBD1 | TRBJ1-5 | few | TRBV28 | CASSSRGLWAQHF | TGTGCCAGCAGTTCCAGGGGGCTGTGGGCCCAGCATTTT
TRBD2 | TRBJ2-1 | few | TRBV9 | CASSLGLAGGDEQFF | TGTGCCAGCAGCCTCGGACTAGCGGGTGGGGATGAGCAGTTCTTC
- | TRBJ1-1 | once | TRBV5-1 | CASSWDSGEAFF | TGCGCCAGCAGCTGGGACTCGGGTGAAGCTTTCTTT
TRBD1 | TRBJ1-2 | - | TRBV30 | CAWRGTGQGNYGYTF | TGTGCCTGGAGGGGGACAGGGCAGGGTAACTATGGCTACACCTTC
- | TRBJ1-5 | few | TRBV12-3/TRBV12-4 | CASRYSNQPQHF | TGTGCCAGCAGGTATAGCAATCAGCCCCAGCATTTT
- | TRBJ2-5 | - | TRBV7-7 | CASSSGLNSETQYF | TGTGCTAGCAGCTCGGGACTCAATTCGGAGACCCAGTACTTC
TRBD1 | TRBJ1-4 | - | TRBV19 | CASSPQGATNEKLFF | TGTGCCAGTAGTCCTCAGGGGGCAACTAATGAAAAACTGTTTTTT
TRBD2 | TRBJ2-7 | - | TRBV7-2 | CASSWTSGLTYEQYF | TGTGCCAGCAGCTGGACTAGCGGGTTAACCTACGAGCAGTACTTC
TRBD1 | TRBJ1-3 | - | TRBV5-1 | CASSLGQGTSGNTIYF | TGCGCCAGCAGCTTGGGACAGGGGACCTCTGGAAACACCATATATTTT
TRBD1 | TRBJ1-5 | - | TRBV27 | CASRSGQGDQPQHF | TGTGCCAGCCGCTCCGGTCAGGGGGATCAGCCCCAGCATTTT
TRBD1 | TRBJ1-1 | - | TRBV25-1 | CASSVGDRRTAFF | TGTGCCAGCAGTGTTGGGGACAGGAGGACAGCTTTCTTT
- | TRBJ2-3 | - | TRBV5-1 | CASSSVLAGMADTQYF | TGCGCCAGCAGCTCCGTTTTGGCGGGAATGGCAGATACGCAGTATTTT
- | TRBJ2-5 | - | TRBV4-2 | CASSQEALGGTQYF | TGTGCCAGCAGCCAAGAGGCGTTAGGGGGGACCCAGTACTTC
- | TRBJ2-1 | - | TRBV5-4 | CASSLAREREFF | TGTGCCAGCAGCTTGGCCCGGGAACGGGAATTCTTC
- | TRBJ2-2 | - | TRBV4-2 | CASSQETGGELFF | TGTGCCAGCAGCCAAGAGACGGGCGGGGAGCTGTTTTTT
TRBD1 | TRBJ2-5 | - | TRBV27 | CASSKGTGGGQETQYF | TGTGCCAGCAGTAAAGGGACAGGGGGAGGGCAAGAGACCCAGTACTTC
- | TRBJ1-6 | - | TRBV19 | CASSPWGQSSYNSPLHF | TGTGCCAGTAGTCCTTGGGGACAAAGCTCCTATAATTCACCCCTCCACTTT
- | TRBJ2-3 | - | TRBV27 | CASSARMGGYTQYF | TGTGCCAGCAGTGCTCGGATGGGGGGTTATACGCAGTATTTT
TRBD1 | TRBJ1-4 | - | TRBV7-6 | CASSLTGTGFMTNEKLFF | TGTGCCAGCAGCTTAACCGGGACAGGGTTCATGACTAATGAAAAACTGTTTTTT
- | TRBJ2-1 | - | TRBV6-5 | CASSTHNTNEQFF | TGTGCCAGCAGTACTCATAATACGAATGAGCAGTTCTTC
TRBD1 | TRBJ2-2 | - | TRBV7-2 | CASSPQGVDGELFF | TGTGCCAGCAGCCCCCAGGGGGTGGACGGGGAGCTGTTTTTT
TRBD2 | TRBJ2-1 | - | TRBV5-1 | CASSFTGTSWNEQFF | TGCGCCAGCAGCTTCACCGGGACTAGCTGGAATGAGCAGTTCTTC
TRBD1 | TRBJ2-7 | - | TRBV19 | CASSRDSSYEQYF | TGTGCCAGTAGTCGGGACAGCTCCTACGAGCAGTACTTC